The 15 T cell receptor beta chains reported below all come from one sample, sequenced in a study of T cells in Graves' hyperthyroidism and ophthalmopathy. Amplification yielded TCR beta CDR3 regions, with RNA transcripts as the source. First-round RT-PCR with HTBI primers amplified the TCR CDR3 region. TCRdb processed the multiplex PCR reads anew with MiXCR; each CDR3 protein has one entry. This sample yields 610,000 or so distinct CDR3 sequences, of which about 43% are seen a single time; more than 7.5% belongs to the top ten. Sequenced material: peripheral blood or thyroid tissue (not recorded which). Receptors originate from a woman younger than 30 with Graves' hyperthyroidism.

This clonotype was counted many times. V gene TRBV10-1 combines with J gene TRBJ1-6; D is undetermined. This CDR3 has 13 residues. Looked up from germline, CDR1 is WNHNN and CDR2 is SYGVQD (reference sequence). V was clipped by 0 bases and J by 5 bases, with 2 bases between them. The CDR3 loop reads CASSESNNSPLHF. The CDR3 nucleotides are TGCGCCAGCAGTGAGTCGAATAATTCACCCCTCCACTTT.

In regard to this clonotype: A read error is likely, as this CDR3 ends without the conserved phenylalanine or tryptophan. The limits of the CDR3 on the DNA are not certain, so only TCRdb's listed CDR3 is given. CDR3 sequence: CATSAVAS. The chain joins TRBV24-1 to TRBJ2-6; the DNA was not compared with TRBD2, the D call given in the table. The CDR3 totals 8 residues, both ends included. Germline V gives CDR1 KGHDR, CDR2 SFDVKD.

As regards this clonotype: The junction and the germline gene differ at one end; a read error may be behind it. This chain joins TRBV29-1 and TRBJ2-3; TRBD1 matches at 7 bases. Per germline, CDR1 SQVTM and CDR2 ANQGSEA. The CDR3 has 12 residues. CDR3 sequence reads: CSGTGDTDAQYF. DNA for the CDR3: TGCAGCGGCACAGGGGACACAGATGCGCAGTATTTT.

This clonotype came up many times. This chain uses TRBV12-3 or TRBV12-4 with TRBJ2-2; D gene unclear. The CDR3 is made up of 13 amino acids. Trimming took off 2 bases at V and 6 bases at J, with 7 bases between the two ends. In DNA form, the CDR3 reads TGTGCCAGCAGTTTATCTGTGGCCGGGGAGCTGTTTTTT. Encoded protein: CASSLSVAGELFF.

V and J are TRBV6-6 and TRBJ1-6; D is ambiguous. The germline CDR1 and CDR2 sequences are MNHNY and SVGAGI (reference sequence). The CDR3 consists of 17 residues. V lost 0 bases, J lost 2 bases, and 11 bases lay in between. The CDR3 protein is CASSYSSPSTYNSPLHF. The CDR3 nucleotides read TGTGCCAGCAGTTACTCGTCCCCTAGTACCTATAATTCACCCCTCCACTTT.

The chain recombines TRBV30 with TRBJ1-4, with a tentative D call TRBD1 (5 bases). The germline CDR1 and CDR2 sequences are GTSNPN and SVGIG (reference sequence). The CDR3 runs 12 residues. The germline V and J ends were trimmed by 2 bases and 6 bases, with 7 bases remaining between them. CDR3 nucleotide sequence: TGTGCCTGGAGTACGGGGGATGAAAAACTGTTTTTT. This sequence encodes CAWSTGDEKLFF.

This chain uses TRBV11-2 with TRBJ1-1, with D possibly TRBD1 on 5 matching bases. V lost 10 bases and J 4 bases, leaving 13 bases between the germline ends. The CDR3 runs 12 residues. Germline V gives CDR1 SGHAT, CDR2 FQNNGV. CDR3 nucleotide sequence: TGTGCCACCTCCCAGGGTCGCACTGAAGCTTTCTTT. Translated: CATSQGRTEAFF.

CDR3 nucleotides: TGTGCCAGCAGCCCCGCGGCGACAGTCTATGGCTACACCTTC. It encodes CASSPAATVYGYTF. V usage is TRBV7-2 and J usage is TRBJ1-2; D is possibly TRBD1 (5 bases). The CDR3 is 14 residues long. The V and J ends lost 5 bases and 4 bases respectively, with 14 bases between them. Germline V gene lookup returns CDR1 SGHTA and CDR2 FQGNSA.

The chain couples TRBV20-1 to TRBJ1-5; a weak D match, TRBD1 (5 bases). The CDR3 has 12 residues. Trimming took 3 bases from V and 14 from J, leaving 17 bases between them. In germline, CDR1 is DFQATT, CDR2 SNEGSKA (reference sequence). CDR3 in DNA: TGCAGTGCTAGTATGGGACTAGCTCACGAGCATTTT. Translation: CSASMGLAHEHF.

This clonotype was recorded many times. The chain joins TRBV5-4 to TRBJ1-2; a possible D gene is TRBD1 (5 bases). Trimming shortened V by 3 bases and J by 6 bases, and 15 bases separated the two germline ends. The CDR3 consists of 14 residues. Germline CDR1 is SGHNT and CDR2 is YYREEE (reference sequence). In DNA, the CDR3 is TGTGCCAGCAGCTCTCCGGGACGCCCGGATGGCTACACCTTC. Its translation is CASSSPGRPDGYTF.

The rearrangement links TRBV29-1 to TRBJ1-2; D perhaps matches TRBD1 (6 bases). CDR3 length equals 13 residues. V was cut by 8 bases and J by 6 bases, with 19 bases left in between. Germline assignment: CDR1 SQVTM and CDR2 ANQGSEA. CDR3 amino acids: CSLILQGSHGYTF. For the CDR3, the DNA is TGCAGCTTGATCCTTCAGGGGTCCCATGGCTACACCTTC.

The rearrangement links TRBV29-1 to TRBJ1-1; D unresolved. The CDR3 loop spans 11 amino acids. Germline CDR1 and CDR2: SQVTM and ANQGSEA. The V end was cut by 8 bases, the J end by 5 bases, with 12 bases between. The CDR3: CSLEGLTEAFF. CDR3 DNA: TGCAGCTTGGAAGGGTTGACTGAAGCTTTCTTT. Filled out from reference TRBV29-1 and TRBJ1-1, the complete variable domain reads SAVISQKPSRDICQRGTSLTIQCQVDSQVTMMFWYRQQPGQSLTLIATANQGSEATYESGFVIDKFPISRPNLTFSTLTVSNMSPEDSSIYLCSLEGLTEAFFGQGTRLTVV.

Ten or more counts support this clonotype. The CDR3 DNA sequence: TGTGCCAGCAGCCCCGAGACAGGGACGATGGGATATGGCTACACCTTC. Its translation is CASSPETGTMGYGYTF. The V gene is TRBV7-2, the J gene TRBJ1-2; 7 bases fit TRBD1. The CDR3 sequence is 16 residues long. The germline gives CDR1 SGHTA, CDR2 FQGNSA. After removal of 5 bases from V and 5 bases from J, the junction contained 14 bases not matched to a gene.

At least ten counts were recorded for this clonotype. This chain connects TRBV19 to TRBJ1-1, with 7 nucleotides matching TRBD1. Germline values: CDR1 LNHDA, CDR2 SQIVND (reference sequence). The CDR3 totals 12 residues. The trim removed 7 bases at V and 11 bases at J, leaving 10 bases unmatched. DNA of the CDR3: TGTGCCAGTACCTTGTCTAGGGGGCCGGCTTTCTTT. It yields the protein CASTLSRGPAFF.

This sequence joins TRBV4-2 and TRBJ2-7; 11 nucleotides agree with TRBD2. Germline assignment: CDR1 LGHNA and CDR2 YNFKEQ. The CDR3 runs to 19 residues. With V trimmed by 1 base and J by 0 bases, 11 bases remained unmatched. The CDR3 protein is CASSQVSGTSGQFSYEQYF. CDR3 bases: TGTGCCAGCAGCCAAGTATCCGGGACTAGCGGACAATTCTCCTACGAGCAGTACTTC.